This T cell receptor (beta chain) originates from a study of blood T cell repertoires in COVID-19. Cohort 3 recovered donors had two negative PCRs, clearance, or symptom resolution. Looked up from germline, CDR1 is MNHEY and CDR2 is SMNVEV (reference sequence). V dropped 8 bases and J dropped 2 bases, with 16 bases sitting between them. The CDR3 contains 15 residues. Clones were read by immunoSEQ multiplex PCR, and TCRdb kept only the in-frame ones, dropping some. The sample holds about 300,000 clones, 85% to 90% seen once. Sequences were obtained from PBMCs or T cells enriched from blood (not recorded which). The J gene is TRBJ1-3, the V gene TRBV27, with D maybe TRBD1 (6 bases). The TCR sequence derives from a young man who had recovered from COVID-19. The CDR3 DNA follows: TGTGCCAGCTCAATCCGGGGGGCAGCTGGAAACACCATATATTTT. Translation gives CASSIRGAAGNTIYF.